A selection of T cell receptor beta chains follows, all from one sample in a study of neurological immune-mediated disorders. TCRdb itself ran the 5' RACE reads through MiXCR, one entry per CDR3 protein. This table has more than 50,000 distinct CDR3 sequences, around 24% appearing once. The material sequenced was PBMCs. These receptors were obtained from a man in his fifties or sixties with HTLV-1-associated myelopathy (HAM/TSP). Each CDR3 is given with its conserved first and last residue. Each record gives: V gene, J gene, CDR3 length, CDR3 protein.

TRBV7-9	TRBJ2-3	14	CASTLGQGTDTQYF
TRBV20-1	TRBJ2-3	14	CSAGTSGSTDTQYF
TRBV20-1	TRBJ1-5	14	CSAETVYSNQPQHF
TRBV5-1	TRBJ2-3	14	CASRRDHSTDTQYF
TRBV28	TRBJ2-2	13	CTSSRWVPGELFF
TRBV5-1	TRBJ2-7	13	CASSSSGWAEQYF
TRBV11-1	TRBJ2-1	15	CASSLYVGQGNEQFF
TRBV20-1	TRBJ1-1	12	CSAGFKSTEAFF
TRBV6-6	TRBJ2-7	17	CASSYSRMTIGDYEQYF
TRBV28	TRBJ1-5	13	CASRTEDYQPQHF
TRBV28	TRBJ2-7	14	CASTTGGGPYEQYF
TRBV5-1	TRBJ2-3	15	CASSHEGTLTDTQYF
TRBV7-2	TRBJ2-5	16	CASSRWMAGGGETQYF
TRBV12-3/TRBV12-4	TRBJ1-4	13	CASSRNRNEELFF
TRBV9	TRBJ2-3	17	CASSVKASGTSTDTQYF
TRBV20-1	TRBJ2-1	14	CSAPPWRGDNEQFF
TRBV20-1	TRBJ2-3	16	CSARGPAGAGADTQYF
TRBV28	TRBJ1-1	14	CASSVQGPDTEAFF
TRBV4-1	TRBJ2-7	14	CASSQAAGQYEQYF
TRBV6-5	TRBJ2-2	15	CASSPRGANTGELFF
TRBV7-2	TRBJ2-7	14	CASSLLAGTYEQYF
TRBV25-1	TRBJ2-2	15	CASSPEGPNTGELFF
TRBV5-1	TRBJ1-2	15	CASSEGTGGRYGYTF
TRBV24-1	TRBJ2-3	16	CATSDPGQGTTDTQYF
TRBV5-1	TRBJ2-5	17	CASSLGLAGVRAETQYF
TRBV20-1	TRBJ2-3	14	CSARVGGWGDTQYF
TRBV7-2	TRBJ1-1	11	CASSSNREAFF